The entry that follows covers one T cell receptor beta chain sequence. This sample was included in a study of blood T cell repertoires in COVID-19. Study information: The United States, Italy and Spain provided the acute and convalescent COVID-19 samples.

The repertoire was sequenced with immunoSEQ multiplex PCR; TCRdb's copy has only in-frame clones and lacks some. The sample lists a few hundred thousand clones, roughly 91% seen once, with 2.5% to 3% in the top ten. The junction had 12 bases not matched to a gene; V was cut back by 7 bases and J by 2 bases. Germline V gene lookup returns CDR1 LGHDT and CDR2 YNNKEL (reference sequence). CDR3 size: 16 residues. The specimen was PBMCs or T cells enriched from blood (not recorded which). The receptor was derived from a woman between 50 and 59 years old who had been exposed to COVID-19. The chain has TRBV3-1 (or the pseudogene TRBV3-2) and TRBJ2-5; TRBD2 matches at 8 bases. The CDR3 loop is CASTNTRLAPQETQYF. The CDR3 region has the DNA TGTGCCAGCACCAATACACGACTAGCGCCTCAAGAGACCCAGTACTTC.